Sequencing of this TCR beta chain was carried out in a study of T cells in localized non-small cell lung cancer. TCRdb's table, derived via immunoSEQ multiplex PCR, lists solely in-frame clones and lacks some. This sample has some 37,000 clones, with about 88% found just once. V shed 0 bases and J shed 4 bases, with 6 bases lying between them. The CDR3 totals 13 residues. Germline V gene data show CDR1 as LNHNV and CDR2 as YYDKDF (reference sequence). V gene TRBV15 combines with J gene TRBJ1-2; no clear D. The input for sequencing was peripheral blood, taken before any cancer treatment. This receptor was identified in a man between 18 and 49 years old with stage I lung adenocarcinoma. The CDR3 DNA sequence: TGTGCCACCAGCAGAGAAGGGAGCTATGGCTACACCTTC. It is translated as CATSREGSYGYTF.